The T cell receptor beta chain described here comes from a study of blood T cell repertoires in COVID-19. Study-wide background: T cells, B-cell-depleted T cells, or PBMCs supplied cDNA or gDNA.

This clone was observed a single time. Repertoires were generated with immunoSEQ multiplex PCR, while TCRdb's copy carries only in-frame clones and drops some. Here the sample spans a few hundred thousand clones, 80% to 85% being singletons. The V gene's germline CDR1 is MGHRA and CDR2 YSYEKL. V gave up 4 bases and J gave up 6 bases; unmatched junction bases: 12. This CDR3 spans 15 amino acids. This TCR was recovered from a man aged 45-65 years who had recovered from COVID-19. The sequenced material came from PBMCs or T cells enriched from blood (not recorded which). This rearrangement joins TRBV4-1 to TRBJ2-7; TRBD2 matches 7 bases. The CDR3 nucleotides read TGCGCCAGCAGCCCCCCGGGACTACCACCGGGCGAGCAGTACTTC. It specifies CASSPPGLPPGEQYF.